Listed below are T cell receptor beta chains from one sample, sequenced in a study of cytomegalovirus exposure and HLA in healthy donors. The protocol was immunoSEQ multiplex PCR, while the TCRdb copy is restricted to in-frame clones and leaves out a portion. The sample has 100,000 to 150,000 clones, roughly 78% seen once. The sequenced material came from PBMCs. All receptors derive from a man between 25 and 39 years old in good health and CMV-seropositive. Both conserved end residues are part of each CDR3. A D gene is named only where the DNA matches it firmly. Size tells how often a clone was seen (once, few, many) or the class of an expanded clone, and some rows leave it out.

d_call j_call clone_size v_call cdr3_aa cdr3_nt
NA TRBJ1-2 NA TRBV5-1 CASSLELGRYTF TGCGCCAGCAGCTTGGAGCTGGGCCGCTACACCTTC
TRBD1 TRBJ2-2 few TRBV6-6 CASRRGTGPGGELFF TGTGCCAGCAGACGAGGGACAGGGCCTGGGGGGGAGCTGTTTTTT
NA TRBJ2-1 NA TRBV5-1 CASSFTTGGREQFF TGCGCCAGCAGCTTTACCACAGGCGGCCGTGAGCAGTTCTTC
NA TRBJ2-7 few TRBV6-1 CASRDPGHGHEQYF TGTGCCAGCAGAGACCCGGGACATGGGCACGAGCAGTACTTC
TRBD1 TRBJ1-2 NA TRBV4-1 CASSGDRTGGDSYGYTF TGCGCCAGCAGTGGTGATAGGACAGGGGGCGACAGCTATGGCTACACCTTC
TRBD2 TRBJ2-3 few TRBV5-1 CASSLEETSGGIGFGTDTQYF TGCGCCAGCAGCTTGGAGGAGACTAGCGGGGGGATCGGTTTCGGCACAGATACGCAGTATTTT
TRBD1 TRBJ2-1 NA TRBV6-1 CASSLPGGSYNEQFF TGTGCCAGCAGTCTCCCAGGGGGCTCCTACAATGAGCAGTTCTTC
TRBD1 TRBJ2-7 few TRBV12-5 CASGSTGTGLEQYF TGTGCTAGTGGTTCCACCGGGACAGGGCTCGAGCAGTACTTC
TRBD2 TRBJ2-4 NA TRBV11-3 CASSSRTSSIQYF TGTGCCAGCAGCTCGCGGACTAGCAGCATTCAGTACTTC
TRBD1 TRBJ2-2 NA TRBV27 CASSQRQGNTGELFF TGTGCCAGCAGCCAACGACAGGGGAACACCGGGGAGCTGTTTTTT
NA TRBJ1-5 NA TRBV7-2 CASSVLQGGNQPQHF TGTGCCAGCAGCGTACTACAGGGAGGGAATCAGCCCCAGCATTTT